The source of this T cell receptor beta chain is a study of cytomegalovirus exposure and HLA in healthy donors. Findings of the study overall: HLA-A and HLA-B allele assignments for most subjects were reportedly predicted accurately using TCR beta sequences.

Notes on this clone: The target antigen is unknown.

With 60 Vbeta and 13 Jbeta primers, the PCR was carried out. The authors' processing: Unique TCR beta chains numbered around 80 million in a later analysis, with about 9.9 million shared. The repertoire was sequenced with immunoSEQ multiplex PCR; TCRdb's copy has only in-frame clones and lacks some. V, J and clone size were drawn from that table, and D and trimming were deduced from the DNA. This table has 100,000 to 150,000 clones, under 85% appearing once. The sequenced sample was PBMCs. This sequence originates from a woman aged 45 to 65 in good health and CMV-seropositive.

In nucleotides, the CDR3 is TGTGCCAGCAGCCCCCAGTTTGGTGAGCAGTTCTTC. Translating it yields CASSPQFGEQFF. The gene calls are TRBV7-2 and TRBJ2-1; D unclear. V was trimmed by 5 bases and J by 9 bases, leaving 11 bases between them. Germline CDR1 is SGHTA and CDR2 is FQGNSA. The CDR3 is 12 residues long.